A selection of T cell receptor beta chains follows, all from one sample in a study of blood T cell repertoires in COVID-19. The assay was immunoSEQ multiplex PCR, and TCRdb's table has in-frame clones only and misses some. The sample has approximately 200,000 clones; 85% are singletons. The specimen sequenced was PBMCs or T cells enriched from blood (not recorded which). The receptors were sampled from a man aged 35 to 55 who had recovered from COVID-19. CDR3s include the opening cysteine and the closing phenylalanine or tryptophan. The order of the fields is V gene, J gene, D gene, clone size, CDR3 DNA, CDR3 protein. A D gene is named only where the DNA matches it firmly. A row's size may be missing; if present it is once, few, many or a size class.

>TRBV2|TRBJ1-5|-|-
TGTGCCAGCTGTGAAGGATTAGGCAATCAGCCCCAGCATTTT
CASCEGLGNQPQHF
>TRBV30|TRBJ1-1|TRBD1|-
TGTGCCTGGACCAAAAAAACCCGGGACAGGGGGCCAAGGGACACTGAAGCTTTCTTT
CAWTKKTRDRGPRDTEAFF
>TRBV19|TRBJ2-3|TRBD2|-
TGTGCCAGTAGTATCCTAGCGGGAAAGGGTACAGATACGCAGTATTTT
CASSILAGKGTDTQYF
>TRBV6-5|TRBJ1-2|TRBD1|-
TGTGCCAGCCGACAGGGGATCTATGGCTACACCTTC
CASRQGIYGYTF
>TRBV19|TRBJ2-2|TRBD1|once
TGTGCCAGTAGTCTCAGGGGGCTCAGCACCGGGGAGCTGTTTTTT
CASSLRGLSTGELFF
>TRBV3-1/TRBV3-2|TRBJ2-7|TRBD1|-
TGTGCCAGCAGTAGACAGGGTCTCGAGCAGTACTTC
CASSRQGLEQYF
>TRBV5-8|TRBJ1-3|-|-
TGTGCCAGCAGCTTTCGATTCTCAGAAGCGAGCTCTGGAAACACCATATATTTT
CASSFRFSEASSGNTIYF
>TRBV10-3|TRBJ2-5|TRBD1|-
TGTGCCATCAGGGGAGGACAGGGAGTGGAAGAGACCCAGTACTTC
CAIRGGQGVEETQYF
>TRBV4-1|TRBJ2-7|-|once
TGCGCCAGCAGCCAAGGGCTAGCTGACGCCTACGAGCAGTACTTC
CASSQGLADAYEQYF
>TRBV5-1|TRBJ2-2|TRBD1|-
TGCGCCAGCAGCTCCCCGGGACAGGGGGCGACCGGGGAGCTGTTTTTT
CASSSPGQGATGELFF
>TRBV29-1|TRBJ1-2|-|-
TGCAGCGTTGAAGAAGGTCGGGGACTTTATGGCTACACCTTC
CSVEEGRGLYGYTF
>TRBV2|TRBJ2-7|TRBD2|-
TGTGCCAGCAGCCCTCGAGGTAGCGGGGTCTACGAGCAGTACTTC
CASSPRGSGVYEQYF
>TRBV12-2|TRBJ1-1|-|-
TGTGCAAGTCGCTTATTTGGGGCCCGAATGAACACTGAAGCTTTCTTT
CASRLFGARMNTEAFF
>TRBV5-1|TRBJ1-3|-|-
TGCGCCAGCAGCTTGGCACAGAGCTCTGGAAACACCATATATTTT
CASSLAQSSGNTIYF
>TRBV6-1|TRBJ2-7|TRBD1|-
TGTGCCAGCAGTGAGAACGCCGGGACAGGGGTTTACGAGCAGTACTTC
CASSENAGTGVYEQYF
>TRBV9|TRBJ2-7|TRBD1|once
TGTGCCAGCAGCCTCCGGGACAGTTCCTACGAGCAGTACTTC
CASSLRDSSYEQYF
>TRBV2|TRBJ1-2|-|-
TGTGCCAGCAGTGAAGCAGGGAGGGCTAGCGGCTACACCTTC
CASSEAGRASGYTF
>TRBV27|TRBJ1-4|-|once
TGTGCCAGCAGTTCCGAGTTGCCCGCCGGCAGGGAAAAACTGTTTTTT
CASSSELPAGREKLFF
>TRBV5-1|TRBJ2-1|-|-
TGCGCCAGCAGCTTGCCCTCTCTAGCGACTTCCTACAATGAGCAGTTCTTC
CASSLPSLATSYNEQFF
>TRBV12-5|TRBJ2-5|-|-
TGTGCTAGTGGTTTGGACGGGAAGAGTCCTCGTGGGGCAGGGGTCTTCCAAGAGACCCAGTACTTC
CASGLDGKSPRGAGVFQETQYF
>TRBV19|TRBJ1-4|TRBD1|-
TGTGCCAGTACCCAGTATACAGGGGGCATTAATGAAAAACTGTTTTTT
CASTQYTGGINEKLFF
>TRBV10-1|TRBJ2-1|-|-
TGCGCCAGCAGTGTTGGGGCCCAGTACAATGAGCAGTTCTTC
CASSVGAQYNEQFF
>TRBV6-6|TRBJ2-2|-|-
TGTGCCAGCAGCCGACGAATCGGGAGTACCCTTAACACCGGGGAGCTGTTTTTT
CASSRRIGSTLNTGELFF
>TRBV14|TRBJ2-7|-|-
TGTGCCAGCAGCCAAGGACAGTACTACGAGCAGTACTTC
CASSQGQYYEQYF
>TRBV5-5|TRBJ2-5|TRBD1|-
TGTGCCAGCAGCTTGGTCGGGCAGGGGGCGCTTGGCCAAGAGACCCAGTACTTC
CASSLVGQGALGQETQYF
>TRBV5-1|TRBJ1-1|-|-
TGCGCCAGCAGCTTGGAATTTGGAGGGATGAACACTGAAGCTTTCTTT
CASSLEFGGMNTEAFF
>TRBV6-9|TRBJ1-6|-|-
TGTGCCAGCAGTTCAGCCAGGGTACAAAATTCACCCCTCCACTTT
CASSSARVQNSPLHF
>TRBV9|TRBJ2-7|TRBD1|-
TGTGCCAGCAGCGAGGCGGGGACAGGTACCTACGAGCAGTACTTC
CASSEAGTGTYEQYF
>TRBV6-5|TRBJ1-1|TRBD1|-
TGTGCCAGCAGGACAGGACAGGGGAACACTGAAGCTTTCTTT
CASRTGQGNTEAFF
>TRBV19|TRBJ1-5|-|-
TGTGCCAGTAGTATTTCCACGGGAGATAGCAATCAGCCCCAGCATTTT
CASSISTGDSNQPQHF
>TRBV7-9|TRBJ2-5|-|-
TGTGCCAGCAGCCGGACAGAAGAGACCCAGTACTTC
CASSRTEETQYF
>TRBV11-3|TRBJ2-1|TRBD2|few
TGTGCCAGCAGCTTAGAAGGCGGGAGCCCCTACAATGAGCAGTTCTTC
CASSLEGGSPYNEQFF
>TRBV29-1|TRBJ2-3|TRBD2|once
TGCAGCGGGGCGCTAGCGGGCCCAGGCACAGATACGCAGTATTTT
CSGALAGPGTDTQYF
>TRBV24-1|TRBJ2-1|TRBD1|-
TGTGCCACCAGTGATTGGACAGGGGCCGAGCAGTTCTTC
CATSDWTGAEQFF
>TRBV15|TRBJ1-3|-|-
TGTGCCACCAGCAGAGATGCTAAAAGGGGTCTGACTGGAAACACCATATATTTT
CATSRDAKRGLTGNTIYF
>TRBV2|TRBJ2-3|-|-
TGTGCCAGCAAAACTGGGGGGACCAGGGAGTATTTT
CASKTGGTREYF